The clone carrying this T cell receptor beta chain has more than one count but fewer than ten. This record comes from a study of T-cell reconstitution after alpha-beta-depleted transplantation in children. Unique molecular identifiers were incorporated when the TCRbeta library was constructed. TCRdb reprocessed the PCR reads via MiXCR and lists one record per CDR3 protein. The table shows about 200,000 distinct CDR3 sequences, with approximately 14% occurring only once. The receptor was derived from a human donor who donated a stem cell graft to a child with acute lymphoblastic leukemia. The sequencing here drew on PBMCs from the stem cell graft donor, taken from the stem cell graft.

In DNA, the CDR3 is TGCAGTGCTAGCGACCGACTAGCGGGATTCTACGAGCAGTACTTC. Protein sequence: CSASDRLAGFYEQYF. The rearrangement joins TRBV20-1 to TRBJ2-7, with 11 positions matching TRBD2. V shed 3 bases and J 3 bases; nucleotides not matched to a gene: 7. Germline V CDR1 and CDR2: DFQATT, SNEGSKA (reference sequence). This CDR3 comprises 15 residues.